These 30 T cell receptor beta chains originate from one sample sequenced in a study of CD8 T cells in Susac syndrome. RNA was extracted with the RNeasy kit, and a quantity of roughly 0.45 to 1 ug was reverse transcribed using random hexamers. Using its own MiXCR run on the immunoSEQ multiplex PCR reads, TCRdb lists one record per CDR3 protein. This table holds about 150,000 distinct CDR3 sequences, roughly 95% found once. Sequencing used CD4+ T cells from PBMCs. Every receptor here comes from a human donor with Susac syndrome.

The chain has TRBV20-1 and TRBJ2-3, with 11 positions matching TRBD2. The germline gives CDR1 DFQATT, CDR2 SNEGSKA (reference sequence). V trimming: 5 bases; J trimming: 2 bases; junction bases outside the gene matches: 6. The CDR3 covers 15 residues. The CDR3 DNA follows: TGCAGTGCTCAACTAGCGGGGGTGTCCACAGATACGCAGTATTTT. Its translation is CSAQLAGVSTDTQYF.

The V call is TRBV28, the J call TRBJ2-7; 7 positions agree with TRBD1. The CDR3 extends over 13 amino acids. CDR1 and CDR2 (germline): MDHEN, SYDVKM. V dropped 8 bases and J dropped 2; count of bases not matched to a gene: 6. The CDR3 DNA follows: TGTGCCAGCGCCAGACAGGGCCCCTACGAGCAGTACTTC. This codes for CASARQGPYEQYF.

The chain employs TRBV29-1 and TRBJ1-2; 11 nucleotides agree with TRBD1. This CDR3 spans 13 amino acids. Unmatched junction bases numbered 9, after V lost 7 bases and J lost 8 bases. Germline V gene lookup returns CDR1 SQVTM and CDR2 ANQGSEA. CDR3 loop: CSAARDRGNGYTF. CDR3 bases: TGCAGCGCGGCCCGGGACAGGGGGAACGGCTACACCTTC.

The chain uses TRBV10-3 and TRBJ1-1; a weak D match, TRBD1 (6 bases). Trimming took 4 bases from V and 3 from J, leaving 9 bases between them. The CDR3 totals 13 residues. Per the germline V gene, CDR1 is ENHRY and CDR2 is SYGVKD. The CDR3 sequence: CAISGTADTEAFF. The CDR3 nucleotides read TGTGCCATCAGTGGGACAGCCGACACTGAAGCTTTCTTT.

The chain is built from TRBV9 and TRBJ2-7; 9 bases fit TRBD1. J gave up 4 bases and V 4 bases, and 9 bases lay outside the gene matches. Germline V gene data show CDR1 as SGDLS and CDR2 as YYNGEE. The CDR3 covers 15 residues. The CDR3 reads CASSPWDREVYEQYF. DNA for the CDR3: TGTGCCAGCAGCCCCTGGGACAGGGAAGTTTACGAGCAGTACTTC.

This chain connects TRBV29-1 to TRBJ2-7; D ambiguous. This CDR3 has 12 residues. The germline V and J ends were trimmed by 7 bases and 0 bases, with 10 bases remaining between them. Looked up from germline, CDR1 is SQVTM and CDR2 is ANQGSEA. CDR3 DNA sequence: TGCAGCGCGAGGATTTCCTCCTACGAGCAGTACTTC. Amino acids: CSARISSYEQYF.

The CDR3 DNA is TGTGCCAGCATGGTTCAGAGCAATCAGCCCCAGCATTTT. This codes for CASMVQSNQPQHF. V is TRBV2 and J is TRBJ1-5, with D unresolved. The CDR3 has 13 amino acids. Germline CDR1 is SNHLY and CDR2 is FYNNEI. V was clipped by 7 bases and J by 1 base, with 8 bases between them.

This rearrangement joins TRBV5-1 to TRBJ1-2, with D hard to call. The CDR3 is 13 amino acids. Germline CDR1 is SGHRS and CDR2 is YFSETQ. Trimming removed 0 bases from V and 3 bases from J, with 6 bases in between. The CDR3: CASSLEGDYGYTF. The CDR3 coding sequence is TGCGCCAGCAGCTTGGAGGGTGACTATGGCTACACCTTC.

This clonotype was seen just once. The V and J genes are TRBV20-1 and TRBJ1-2, with 8 bases lining up with TRBD1. CDR1 DFQATT and CDR2 SNEGSKA come from the germline V gene (reference sequence). This CDR3 is 13 amino acids long. V lost 6 bases to trimming and J lost 8 bases; unmatched junction nucleotides: 11. The CDR3 protein is CSAQADRAGGYTF. Here the CDR3 DNA reads TGCAGTGCCCAGGCGGACAGGGCGGGCGGCTACACCTTC.

The chain carries TRBV5-1 and TRBJ1-3, with D unresolved. CDR1 is SGHRS and CDR2 is YFSETQ in the germline V gene. Trimming left V 0 bases short and J 0 bases short, with 10 bases between. The CDR3 extends over 16 amino acids. Written as DNA, the CDR3 is TGCGCCAGCAGCTTGGATCAGGCGAGCTCTGGAAACACCATATATTTT. Translating gives CASSLDQASSGNTIYF.

The gene calls are TRBV20-1 and TRBJ2-1; D uncertain. V dropped 6 bases and J dropped 5 bases, with 17 bases sitting between them. The CDR3 runs to 14 residues. Germline assignment: CDR1 DFQATT and CDR2 SNEGSKA (reference sequence). CDR3 DNA: TGCAGTGCCATAGACTCGGCAAAAAACAATGAGCAGTTCTTC. Its protein product is CSAIDSAKNNEQFF.

The rearrangement uses TRBV2 and TRBJ1-2; no clear D. Germline assignment: CDR1 SNHLY and CDR2 FYNNEI. This CDR3 comprises 13 residues. Trimming removed 1 base from V and 8 bases from J, with 11 bases in between. CDR3 loop: CASSEVSGRGYTF. DNA of the CDR3: TGTGCCAGCAGTGAAGTTTCCGGACGGGGCTACACCTTC. Looking up the rest from reference TRBV2 and TRBJ1-2 gives the full variable domain: EPEVTQTPSHQVTQMGQEVILRCVPISNHLYFYWYRQILGQKVEFLVSFYNNEISEKSEIFDDQFSVERPDGSNFTLKIRSTKLEDSAMYFCASSEVSGRGYTFGSGTRLTVV.

CDR3: CASSQRDSLGSYEQYF. The CDR3 bases are TGTGCCAGCAGCCAGAGGGACTCCCTGGGCTCCTACGAGCAGTACTTC. The V call is TRBV7-8, the J call TRBJ2-7; TRBD2 might be the D (6 bases). Germline V CDR1 and CDR2: SGHVS, FQNEAQ. This CDR3 spans 16 amino acids. Trimming pared 5 bases from V and 0 bases from J, leaving 17 bases between. The whole variable domain, filled in from reference TRBV7-8 and TRBJ2-7, reads GAGVSQSPRYKVAKRGQDVALRCDPISGHVSLFWYQQALGQGPEFLTYFQNEAQLDKSGLPSDRFFAERPEGSVSTLKIQRTQQEDSAVYLCASSQRDSLGSYEQYFGPGTRLTVT.

This chain links TRBV7-9 with TRBJ2-5, with D possibly called TRBD1 or TRBD2 (5 bases each). The CDR3 sequence is 14 residues long. V was cut by 5 bases and J by 7 bases, with 17 bases left in between. Germline V gene data show CDR1 as SEHNR and CDR2 as FQNEAQ (reference sequence). CDR3 sequence: CASSPGGGGVTQYF. CDR3 bases: TGTGCCAGCAGCCCCGGTGGGGGTGGGGTGACCCAGTACTTC.

The chain joins TRBV20-1 to TRBJ1-1, with D possibly matching TRBD1 (5 bases). Germline V gives CDR1 DFQATT, CDR2 SNEGSKA (reference sequence). Trimming left V 7 bases short and J 1 base short, with 13 bases between. The CDR3 has 13 amino acids. DNA of the CDR3: TGCAGTGTCCCCAGACAGACGAACACTGAAGCTTTCTTT. As protein: CSVPRQTNTEAFF.

The chain couples TRBV29-1 to TRBJ1-1; TRBD1 agrees at 7 bases. Germline assignment: CDR1 SQVTM and CDR2 ANQGSEA. This CDR3 comprises 12 residues. J lost 4 bases, V lost 4 bases, and 3 bases had no gene match. CDR3 nucleotides: TGCAGCGTTGGGGCAGGGGGCACTGAAGCTTTCTTT. Protein: CSVGAGGTEAFF.

The CDR3 coding sequence is TGTGCCACCAGTGATTGGGGGGGTGAGCAGTTCTTC. It yields the protein CATSDWGGEQFF. This chain joins TRBV24-1 and TRBJ2-1; 7 bases are shared with TRBD2. Germline V CDR1 and CDR2: KGHDR, SFDVKD. J lost 9 bases, V lost 2 bases, and 0 bases had no gene match. The length of the CDR3 is 12 residues.

The V gene is TRBV29-1, the J gene TRBJ2-5; 13 nucleotides match TRBD2. The CDR3 extends over 15 amino acids. With V trimmed by 6 bases and J by 4 bases, 8 bases remained unmatched. Germline assignment: CDR1 SQVTM and CDR2 ANQGSEA. In DNA, the CDR3 is TGCAGCGTGGCCAGGACTAGCGGGGGTGGAGAGACCCAGTACTTC. Translated: CSVARTSGGGETQYF.

The chain is built from TRBV4-1 and TRBJ1-5; 8 bases agree with TRBD1. The CDR3 covers 16 residues. CDR1 is MGHRA and CDR2 is YSYEKL in the germline V gene. With V trimmed by 2 bases and J by 6 bases, 9 bases remained unmatched. The chain's CDR3 is CASSQQTDREAQPQHF. The CDR3 DNA is TGCGCCAGCAGCCAACAGACGGACAGGGAAGCTCAGCCCCAGCATTTT.

The chain uses TRBV20-1 and TRBJ2-3, with D perhaps TRBD2 (6 bases). The V end lost 6 bases, the J end lost 2 bases, and 15 bases lay between the germline ends. Germline lookup yields CDR1 DFQATT and CDR2 SNEGSKA (reference sequence). This CDR3 has 14 residues. CDR3 sequence reads: CSARRSGYTDTQYF. The DNA for the CDR3 is TGCAGTGCCCGGAGAAGCGGGTACACAGATACGCAGTATTTT.

V is TRBV20-1 and J is TRBJ1-6, with 8 bases aligning to TRBD1. Germline V gene sequence: CDR1 DFQATT, CDR2 SNEGSKA (reference sequence). V shed 3 bases, J shed 0 bases, and the junction held 4 bases outside the gene matches. This CDR3 has 16 amino acids. The CDR3 bases are TGCAGTGCTAGGGTACAGGGGGGCTCCTATAATTCACCCCTCCACTTT. Translating gives CSARVQGGSYNSPLHF.

The J gene is TRBJ2-5, the V gene TRBV5-4; 12 bases map to TRBD2. CDR3 size: 15 residues. The V gene end was trimmed by 3 bases and the J gene end by 5 bases; junction bases not matched to a gene: 5. CDR1 SGHNT and CDR2 YYREEE come from the germline V gene (reference sequence). DNA for the CDR3: TGTGCCAGCAGCTCCACTAGCGGGGGGCCGGAGACCCAGTACTTC. It encodes CASSSTSGGPETQYF.

This rearrangement joins TRBV10-3 to TRBJ1-1; 9 bases agree with TRBD1. This CDR3 has 13 amino acids. Trimming took 11 bases from V and 2 from J; bases not matched to a gene: 6. CDR1 is ENHRY, CDR2 SYGVKD, per germline. DNA for the CDR3: TGTGCCGGACGGACAGGGGTTAACACTGAAGCTTTCTTT. Translating gives CAGRTGVNTEAFF.

The rearrangement joins TRBV20-1 to TRBJ2-2; no clear D gene. In germline, CDR1 is DFQATT, CDR2 SNEGSKA (reference sequence). The CDR3 contains 11 residues. CDR3 nucleotide sequence: TGCAGCCCCCCATGTGGCGGGGAGCTGTTTTTT. It encodes CSPPCGGELFF.

V gene TRBV29-1 combines with J gene TRBJ1-2; TRBD1 agrees at 7 bases. This CDR3 is 17 amino acids long. Looked up from germline, CDR1 is SQVTM and CDR2 is ANQGSEA. The J segment lost 2 bases and the V segment lost 0 bases, leaving 12 bases of the junction unmatched. The CDR3 is CSVEETLRGGGNYGYTF. CDR3 bases: TGCAGCGTTGAAGAGACCCTACGCGGAGGGGGCAACTATGGCTACACCTTC.

In its sample, this clonotype was seen a few times. V is TRBV29-1 and J is TRBJ1-2; 10 nucleotides match TRBD1. This CDR3 contains 11 residues. The junction had 2 bases not matched to a gene; V was cut back by 7 bases and J by 6 bases. Germline values: CDR1 SQVTM, CDR2 ANQGSEA. The CDR3 coding sequence is TGCAGCGGTGGACAGGGGGATGGCTACACCTTC. Encoded protein: CSGGQGDGYTF.

This clonotype has a handful of counts. The chain couples TRBV12-3 or TRBV12-4 to TRBJ2-7; 8 nucleotides agree with TRBD2. The CDR3 is made up of 15 amino acids. The V gene end was trimmed by 6 bases and the J gene end by 2 bases; junction bases not matched to a gene: 9. CDR3 bases: TGTGCCAGCAGCCAAGCGGGTAGCGGGGCCTACGAGCAGTACTTC. Translated: CASSQAGSGAYEQYF.

This clonotype appeared a single time. This chain uses TRBV9 with TRBJ1-1, with D unclear. Germline V gives CDR1 SGDLS, CDR2 YYNGEE. This CDR3 is 13 amino acids long. V was trimmed by 1 base and J by 3 bases, leaving 7 bases between them. CDR3 region: CASSVRDDTEAFF. CDR3 nucleotide sequence: TGTGCCAGCAGCGTACGGGATGACACTGAAGCTTTCTTT.

This chain joins TRBV5-4 and TRBJ2-5; D possibly corresponds to TRBD2 (6 bases). The CDR3 is made up of 16 amino acids. V dropped 4 bases and J dropped 2 bases, with 18 bases sitting between them. Germline V gene lookup returns CDR1 SGHNT and CDR2 YYREEE (reference sequence). CDR3 DNA sequence: TGTGCCAGCAGCCCCCCCGGCGGGGCTAGTCAAGAGACCCAGTACTTC. This sequence encodes CASSPPGGASQETQYF.

V and J are TRBV18 and TRBJ2-5; a weak D match, TRBD1 (6 bases). The ends were cut back, 3 bases at V and 5 bases at J, with 10 bases in the middle. CDR1 is KGHSH and CDR2 is LQKENI in the germline V gene. CDR3 length: 13 amino acids. The CDR3 DNA follows: TGTGCCAGCTCACCCGGACAGTCGGAGACCCAGTACTTC. Residues: CASSPGQSETQYF.